The rows below give T cell receptor beta chains drawn from one sample of a study of cytomegalovirus exposure and HLA in healthy donors. Some clones are missing from TCRdb's copy, which holds only in-frame ones; the method was immunoSEQ multiplex PCR. The repertoire holds more than 100,000 clones, with roughly 89% as singletons. The sample comprised PBMCs. These receptors were collected from a young woman in good health and CMV-seronegative. The CDR3 runs from the conserved cysteine through the conserved F or W. The order of the fields is J gene, D gene, clone size, V gene, CDR3 protein, CDR3 DNA. A D gene is named only where the DNA matches it firmly. The listing skips clone size in some rows; elsewhere it reads once, few, many or a size class.

TRBJ1-2	TRBD1	-	TRBV19	CASTTLSGGAEINYGYTF	TGTGCCAGTACCACTCTCTCAGGGGGCGCCGAAATTAACTATGGCTACACCTTC
TRBJ1-5	-	few	TRBV6-1	CASRPGGTQPQHF	TGTGCCAGCAGGCCGGGGGGAACTCAGCCCCAGCATTTT
TRBJ1-1	-	-	TRBV19	CASSISQIRNTEAFF	TGTGCCAGTAGTATATCACAGATAAGGAACACTGAAGCTTTCTTT
TRBJ2-2	TRBD2	-	TRBV7-2	CASGLAGQTGELFF	TGTGCCAGCGGGCTAGCGGGACAAACCGGGGAGCTGTTTTTT
TRBJ1-3	-	-	TRBV30	CAWSRGQVGNTIYF	TGTGCCTGGAGCCGAGGGCAGGTCGGAAACACCATATATTTT
TRBJ1-6	-	-	TRBV9	CASSPGIHNSPLHF	TGTGCCAGCAGCCCGGGAATACATAATTCACCCCTCCACTTT
TRBJ1-5	TRBD1	-	TRBV27	CASSLTGDRVALDQPQHF	TGTGCCAGCAGTTTAACCGGTGACAGGGTGGCTTTGGATCAGCCCCAGCATTTT
TRBJ2-2	TRBD2	-	TRBV4-1	CASRPGLAGGTGELFF	TGCGCCAGCAGGCCAGGACTAGCGGGGGGCACCGGGGAGCTGTTTTTT
TRBJ1-6	-	-	TRBV27	CASSEGPAAYNSPLHF	TGTGCCAGCAGTGAGGGCCCGGCTGCCTATAATTCACCCCTCCACTTT
TRBJ2-2	TRBD1	-	TRBV2	CANGDRGNTGELFF	TGTGCCAACGGGGACAGGGGGAACACCGGGGAGCTGTTTTTT
TRBJ2-7	-	few	TRBV18	CASSPLARYEQYF	TGTGCCAGCTCACCACTAGCGCGGTACGAGCAGTACTTC
TRBJ1-3	TRBD1	-	TRBV7-2	CASSYTGTALSGNTIYF	TGTGCCAGCAGCTACACCGGGACAGCCCTTTCTGGAAACACCATATATTTT
TRBJ2-1	TRBD1	-	TRBV28	CASSLLSLGVGQGYNEQFF	TGTGCCAGCAGTTTATTATCTCTTGGGGTGGGACAGGGATACAATGAGCAGTTCTTC
TRBJ2-7	-	-	TRBV27	CASSPTPYEQYF	TGTGCCAGCAGTCCCACACCCTACGAGCAGTACTTC
TRBJ2-7	-	-	TRBV10-3	CAIGRQSASYEQYF	TGTGCCATCGGCCGACAGTCAGCCTCCTACGAGCAGTACTTC
TRBJ2-3	-	few	TRBV7-9	CASRQSTDTQYF	TGTGCCAGCAGGCAGAGCACAGATACGCAGTATTTT
TRBJ2-7	-	-	TRBV5-1	CASSRGSPEQYF	TGCGCCAGCAGCCGGGGTTCACCCGAGCAGTACTTC
TRBJ2-7	TRBD2	-	TRBV4-3	CASSQEVVAGGPRSEQYF	TGCGCCAGCAGCCAAGAGGTAGTAGCGGGAGGCCCCCGATCTGAGCAGTACTTC
TRBJ1-5	-	-	TRBV6-1	CASSAFRRVPHF	TGTGCCAGCAGTGCCTTCCGGAGGGTGCCGCATTTT
TRBJ1-6	-	once	TRBV7-2	CASSFTRPYSPLHF	TGTGCCAGCAGCTTCACCAGGCCCTATTCACCCCTCCACTTT
TRBJ2-1	-	-	TRBV18	CASSPARDIAFSYNEQFF	TGTGCCAGCTCACCCGCCAGGGACATCGCATTCTCCTACAATGAGCAGTTCTTC
TRBJ2-2	-	once	TRBV7-3	CASSPWGVYSGELFF	TGTGCCAGCAGCCCTTGGGGAGTTTACTCCGGGGAGCTGTTTTTT
TRBJ2-7	-	-	TRBV6-1	CASSGMENTPYEQYF	TGTGCCAGCAGTGGAATGGAGAATACCCCCTACGAGCAGTACTTC
TRBJ1-5	-	-	TRBV27	CASATRSIHSNQPQHF	TGTGCCAGTGCGACGCGGTCCATTCATAGCAATCAGCCCCAGCATTTT
TRBJ2-3	-	-	TRBV7-9	CASSLALGPDTQYF	TGTGCCAGCAGCTTAGCTCTTGGGCCAGATACGCAGTATTTT
TRBJ2-1	TRBD1	-	TRBV28	CATHRGESYNEQFF	TGTGCCACGCACAGGGGGGAGAGCTACAATGAGCAGTTCTTC
TRBJ2-7	TRBD2	-	TRBV7-2	CASSFSGRFSYEQYF	TGTGCCAGCAGCTTTAGCGGGAGGTTCTCCTACGAGCAGTACTTC
TRBJ1-4	-	-	TRBV7-7	CASGGAGQAGPEKLFF	TGTGCCAGCGGAGGGGCAGGGCAGGCCGGTCCGGAAAAACTGTTTTTT
TRBJ1-5	TRBD1	-	TRBV7-3	CASSPSTGVPFYSNQPQHF	TGTGCCAGCAGCCCCTCGACAGGGGTCCCCTTTTATAGCAATCAGCCCCAGCATTTT
TRBJ2-7	TRBD1	few	TRBV4-1	CASSPPDRENEQYF	TGCGCCAGCAGCCCTCCGGACAGGGAAAACGAGCAGTACTTC
TRBJ1-2	TRBD1	-	TRBV6-5	CASRLPGGGDYGYTF	TGTGCCAGCAGGCTACCGGGAGGGGGCGACTATGGCTACACCTTC
TRBJ1-1	-	-	TRBV27	CASMGLFWGGEAFF	TGTGCCAGCATGGGGCTCTTTTGGGGCGGTGAAGCTTTCTTT
TRBJ2-1	-	-	TRBV19	CATIGGMNNEQFF	TGTGCCACTATAGGAGGGATGAACAATGAGCAGTTCTTC
TRBJ2-7	TRBD2	-	TRBV6-1	CASSHTSGVYEQYF	TGTGCCAGCAGTCACACTAGCGGGGTCTACGAGCAGTACTTC
TRBJ2-1	TRBD2	-	TRBV4-1	CASSQPGTSGSNEQFF	TGCGCCAGCAGCCAACCCGGGACTAGCGGGAGCAATGAGCAGTTCTTC
TRBJ2-7	TRBD2	-	TRBV19	CASSIRAKSGGTYEQYF	TGTGCCAGTAGTATCCGGGCAAAAAGCGGGGGGACTTACGAGCAGTACTTC